One sample yielded the 5 T cell receptor delta chains listed below, sequenced in a study of gamma-delta T cells after stem cell transplantation. TCRdb re-called clones from the RT-PCR reads via CATT. This sample has roughly 2,000 delta-chain clones, with 15% to 20% found just once. Sequenced sample: gamma-delta T cells. The source is a human donor. It is not recorded whose cells these are; they may come from a transplant donor. This table probably holds off-target reads from a library built for another chain.

The CDR3 here is CACDTVGARHTDKLIF. CDR3 bases: TGTGCCTGTGACACCGTAGGGGCGCGGCACACCGATAAACTCATCTTT. The chain links TRDV2 to TRDJ1; D remains unclear. Trimming took 0 bases from V and 0 from J, leaving 13 bases between them. The CDR3 length is 16 residues. Germline V lookup: CDR1 GEAIGNYY, CDR2 EKD.

CDR3 nucleotide sequence: TGTGCCTGTGACACCGTCGAAAGTGGTCTCTGGGGACACACCGATAAACTCATCTTT. Translation gives CACDTVESGLWGHTDKLIF. This chain links TRDV2 with TRDJ1; perhaps TRDD3 as D (6 bases). Germline CDR1 and CDR2: GEAIGNYY and EKD. This CDR3 has 19 residues. Deletions cut 0 bases from V and 0 bases from J, with 22 bases between.

This clone was seen a few times. This chain links TRDV2 with TRDJ1; 7 nucleotides line up with TRDD3. CDR3 length: 21 residues. V lost 0 bases, J lost 7 bases, and 28 bases stayed unmatched. Germline CDR1 reads GEAIGNYY; CDR2 reads EKD. The CDR3: CACDTVPMEGGSTRSLGKLIF. The CDR3 DNA sequence: TGTGCCTGTGACACCGTCCCCATGGAGGGGGGATCGACGAGGAGCCTAGGTAAACTCATCTTT.

The chain uses TRDV2 and TRDJ3; D may be TRDD2 (6 bases). The CDR3 spans 17 residues. The ends were cut back, 1 base at V and 2 bases at J, with 11 bases in the middle. Germline-derived CDR1 and CDR2 are GEAIGNYY and EKD. The CDR3 is CACDTPTGTWDTRQMFF. CDR3 DNA: TGTGCCTGTGACACTCCTACGGGGACCTGGGACACCCGACAGATGTTTTTC.

The chain joins TRDV2 to TRDJ1; TRDD3 matches at 7 bases. The V gene's germline CDR1 is GEAIGNYY and CDR2 EKD. The junction had 12 bases not matched to a gene; V was cut back by 0 bases and J by 3 bases. The CDR3 consists of 17 residues. DNA for the CDR3: TGTGCCTGTGACACCGTAGAGCCGGGGATAGAGGCCGATAAACTCATCTTT. Its protein is CACDTVEPGIEADKLIF.